Each of the 22 T cell receptor beta chains below was sequenced from the same sample in a study of response to subunit inactivated influenza vaccine. TCRdb itself ran the RT-PCR reads through MiXCR, one entry per CDR3 protein. The sample records approximately 520,000 distinct CDR3 sequences, approximately 16% being singletons. Source: CD4+ T cells sorted from PBMCs, taken around 25 months after vaccination. The receptors stem from a man between 50 and 75 years old who received an inactivated influenza vaccine.

This chain links TRBV6-1 with TRBJ2-1, with 7 bases fitting TRBD2. CDR1 MNHNS and CDR2 SASEGT come from the germline V gene. CDR3 length: 14 residues. Trimming took 6 bases from V and 8 from J; bases not matched to a gene: 10. CDR3 amino acids: CASSGGTYGDEQFF. The CDR3 DNA sequence: TGTGCCAGCAGCGGGGGGACCTACGGAGATGAGCAGTTCTTC.

This clonotype was counted between two and nine times. The CDR3 loop is CASSENGPWVFF. CDR3 DNA sequence: TGTGCCAGCAGTGAAAATGGGCCTTGGGTGTTCTTT. The rearrangement joins TRBV6-1 to TRBJ1-1; D unresolved. Between the trimmed V and J ends, which lost 2 bases and 14 bases, there was a span of 15 bases. CDR3 size: 12 residues. CDR1 is MNHNS and CDR2 is SASEGT in the germline V gene.

As concerns this clonotype: A junction boundary mismatches the germline segment, possibly from a read error. The chain carries TRBV10-3 and TRBJ1-2; 9 bases fit TRBD1. The germline CDR1 and CDR2 sequences are ENHRY and SYGVKD. This CDR3 spans 17 amino acids. CDR3 in amino acids: CAISELKGDRDNDGYTF. In DNA, the CDR3 is TGTGCCATCAGTGAGCTAAAGGGGGACAGGGATAACGATGGCTACACCTTC.

The chain employs TRBV6-1 and TRBJ2-2, with a weak D call TRBD1 (6 bases). Germline-derived CDR1 and CDR2 are MNHNS and SASEGT. The CDR3 runs to 14 residues. Trimming removed 6 bases from V and 4 bases from J, with 12 bases in between. The CDR3 region has the DNA TGTGCCAGCAGACCCCCCAGGGGCACCGGGGAGCTGTTTTTT. It yields the protein CASRPPRGTGELFF.

This clonotype was detected many times. At one end, the junction sequence differs from germline, possibly due to a read error. The chain couples TRBV9 to TRBJ2-3, with unresolved D. This CDR3 contains 15 residues. Germline loops: CDR1 SGDLS, CDR2 YYNGEE. This CDR3 is CASSVGGASTDTQYF. DNA for the CDR3: TGTGCCAGCAGTGTAGGCGGAGCTAGCACAGATACGCAGTATTTT.

The table lists this clonotype with a few counts. This sequence joins TRBV28 and TRBJ2-1; D may be TRBD2 (5 bases). The CDR3 length is 15 residues. V lost 6 bases, J lost 1 base, and 13 bases lay in between. Looked up from germline, CDR1 is MDHEN and CDR2 is SYDVKM. The CDR3 nucleotides are TGTGCCAGCAGCTTACTAGAGACATCCTACAATGAGCAGTTCTTC. It specifies CASSLLETSYNEQFF.

The chain is built from TRBV7-2 and TRBJ2-1; D is perhaps TRBD1 (6 bases). The length of the CDR3 is 14 residues. V shed 5 bases and J shed 3 bases, with 11 bases lying between them. Germline values: CDR1 SGHTA, CDR2 FQGNSA. This CDR3 is CASSPGHNYNEQFF. The CDR3 DNA follows: TGTGCCAGCAGCCCGGGACACAACTACAATGAGCAGTTCTTC.

The chain employs TRBV7-9 and TRBJ2-7; 9 bases line up with TRBD1. Germline loops: CDR1 SEHNR, CDR2 FQNEAQ (reference sequence). The ends lost 2 bases at V and 6 bases at J; junction bases unmatched: 8. This CDR3 has 15 amino acids. CDR3 residues: CASSLFSGTGSEQYF. The CDR3 bases are TGTGCCAGCAGCTTATTCTCCGGGACAGGGTCCGAGCAGTACTTC.

This clonotype was counted between two and nine times. The V gene is TRBV7-7, the J gene TRBJ2-7, with 7 bases that match TRBD1. Trimming took 4 bases from V and 3 from J; bases not matched to a gene: 21. Germline V gene data show CDR1 as SSHAT and CDR2 as FNYEAQ (reference sequence). The CDR3 sequence is 19 residues long. The DNA for the CDR3 is TGTGCCAGCAGCTCCAGGGCCTTCCGGGACAGCTTCTATTACTACGAGCAGTACTTC. Translating gives CASSSRAFRDSFYYYEQYF.

The chain couples TRBV11-2 to TRBJ2-1, with 11 bases that match TRBD2. This CDR3 has 15 residues. V dropped 7 bases and J dropped 9; count of bases not matched to a gene: 11. Germline V gene lookup returns CDR1 SGHAT and CDR2 FQNNGV. In nucleotides, the CDR3 is TGTGCCAGCACCCAAAATAGCGGGAGGGCCGTTGAGCAGTTCTTC. Protein sequence: CASTQNSGRAVEQFF. The entire variable domain, with the rest obtained from reference TRBV11-2 and TRBJ2-1, is as follows: EAGVAQSPRYKIIEKRQSVAFWCNPISGHATLYWYQQILGQGPKLLIQFQNNGVVDDSQLPKDRFSAERLKGVDSTLKIQPAKLEDSAVYLCASTQNSGRAVEQFFGPGTRLTVL.

This clonotype appeared many times. The rearrangement uses TRBV18 and TRBJ2-1, with D possibly being TRBD2 (5 bases). The germline V gene has CDR1 KGHSH and CDR2 LQKENI. CDR3 size: 15 residues. The V end was cut by 8 bases, the J end by 0 bases, with 14 bases between. CDR3 sequence reads: CASSPLAGSYNEQFF. The CDR3 DNA sequence: TGTGCCAGCAGCCCCTTGGCGGGCTCCTACAATGAGCAGTTCTTC.

The V gene is TRBV20-1, the J gene TRBJ2-7, with D possibly matching TRBD2 (6 bases). This CDR3 is 13 amino acids long. V lost 7 bases and J 2 bases, leaving 15 bases between the germline ends. CDR1 and CDR2 (germline): DFQATT, SNEGSKA (reference sequence). The CDR3 DNA follows: TGCAGTGGGGGAGGACGATCGGCCTACGAGCAGTACTTC. It codes for CSGGGRSAYEQYF.

CDR3 nucleotide sequence: TGTGCCACCAGCCAATTTCGCGGGGGCAAAAACATTCAGTACTTC. Translation gives CATSQFRGGKNIQYF. V gene TRBV15 combines with J gene TRBJ2-4, with 7 bases lining up with TRBD2. CDR3 size: 15 residues. J was trimmed by 3 bases and V by 5 bases; bases with no gene match: 7. CDR1 is LNHNV and CDR2 is YYDKDF in the germline V gene (reference sequence).

In its sample, this clonotype was seen a few times. The J gene is TRBJ2-4, the V gene TRBV2, with 8 positions matching TRBD1. Trimming at V came to 4 bases and at J to 8 bases, leaving 4 bases not matched to a gene. Germline CDR1 reads SNHLY; CDR2 reads FYNNEI. This CDR3 has 13 residues. CDR3 sequence (DNA): TGTGCCAGCAGTGGTATACAGGGGGACATTCAGTACTTC. Its translation: CASSGIQGDIQYF.

V and J are TRBV2 and TRBJ2-6, with 7 positions matching TRBD1. V shed 7 bases and J 0 bases; nucleotides not matched to a gene: 6. Per germline, CDR1 SNHLY and CDR2 FYNNEI. The CDR3 contains 16 residues. In DNA, the CDR3 is TGTGCCAGCAAGGACAGGCAAAACTCTGGGGCCAACGTCCTGACTTTC. Its protein is CASKDRQNSGANVLTF.

The V call is TRBV27, the J call TRBJ2-3; D is possibly TRBD2 (6 bases). Germline V gene sequence: CDR1 MNHEY, CDR2 SMNVEV (reference sequence). V dropped 5 bases and J dropped 2 bases, with 17 bases sitting between them. This CDR3 has 16 residues. The CDR3 reads CASSGLRSGSTDTQYF. The CDR3 region has the DNA TGTGCCAGCAGTGGACTACGAAGCGGGTCCACAGATACGCAGTATTTT.

The rearrangement uses TRBV20-1 and TRBJ2-1; D is possibly TRBD2 (6 bases). CDR1 is DFQATT, CDR2 SNEGSKA, per germline (reference sequence). CDR3 length: 14 residues. V was pared by 2 bases and J by 1 base, with 9 bases between. The DNA of the CDR3 is TGCAGTGCTAGACCCGGGACTTCCTACAATGAGCAGTTCTTC. This sequence encodes CSARPGTSYNEQFF.

This chain connects TRBV9 to TRBJ2-6, with 8 bases lining up with TRBD1. Trimming cost V 2 bases and J 1 base; bases outside gene matches: 8. Germline CDR1 reads SGDLS; CDR2 reads YYNGEE. The CDR3 is 18 residues long. CDR3: CASSVLGTGRSGANVLTF. CDR3 in DNA: TGTGCCAGCAGCGTGTTAGGGACAGGTAGATCTGGGGCCAACGTCCTGACTTTC.

About this clonotype itself: This may come from a read error, since a much larger clone is one base off. The chain combines TRBV2 with TRBJ2-3; 11 nucleotides match TRBD2. This CDR3 spans 14 amino acids. Germline CDR1 SNHLY, CDR2 FYNNEI. The CDR3 sequence is CARRGLAVADTQYF. DNA for the CDR3: TGTGCCCGCAGGGGACTAGCGGTGGCAGATACGCAGTATTTT.

This clonotype has a count of ten or more. This chain uses TRBV10-1 with TRBJ1-2; TRBD1 is a possible D gene (5 bases). In germline, CDR1 is WNHNN, CDR2 SYGVQD (reference sequence). V lost 5 bases to trimming and J lost 11 bases, with 18 bases between them. The CDR3 contains 13 residues. Written as DNA, the CDR3 is TGCGCCAGCAGTCTGACACCTGACAGCCTTTACACCTTC. Amino acids: CASSLTPDSLYTF.

This clonotype was counted a few times. The V call is TRBV2, the J call TRBJ1-6; TRBD1 aligns across 7 bases. Germline assignment: CDR1 SNHLY and CDR2 FYNNEI. The length of the CDR3 is 13 residues. V dropped 5 bases and J dropped 15; count of bases not matched to a gene: 10. The CDR3 reads CASSPDRAANLHF. Written as DNA, the CDR3 is TGTGCCAGCAGTCCCGACAGGGCGGCTAACCTCCACTTT.

The gene calls are TRBV2 and TRBJ2-3; 13 nucleotides align to TRBD2. This CDR3 has 17 amino acids. The germline gives CDR1 SNHLY, CDR2 FYNNEI. V gave up 4 bases and J gave up 4 bases; unmatched junction bases: 8. The CDR3 DNA sequence: TGTGCCAGCAGTGGGTGGACTAGCGGGAGCTACGCAGATACGCAGTATTTT. It codes for CASSGWTSGSYADTQYF.